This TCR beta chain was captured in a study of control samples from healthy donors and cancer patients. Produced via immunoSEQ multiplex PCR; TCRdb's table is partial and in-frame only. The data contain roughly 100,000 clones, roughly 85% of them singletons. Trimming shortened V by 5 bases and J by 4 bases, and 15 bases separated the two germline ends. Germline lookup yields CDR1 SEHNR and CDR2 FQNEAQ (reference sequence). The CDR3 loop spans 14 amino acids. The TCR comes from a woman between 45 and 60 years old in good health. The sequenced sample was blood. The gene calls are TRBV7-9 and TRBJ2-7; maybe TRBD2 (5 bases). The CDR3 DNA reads TGTGCCAGCAGCGGTCCGGGCGGCGGGTACGAGCAGTACTTC. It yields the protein CASSGPGGGYEQYF. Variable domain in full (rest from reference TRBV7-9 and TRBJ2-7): DTGVSQNPRHKITKRGQNVTFRCDPISEHNRLYWYRQTLGQGPEFLTYFQNEAQLEKSRLLSDRFSAERPKGSFSTLEIQRTEQGDSAMYLCASSGPGGGYEQYFGPGTRLTVT.